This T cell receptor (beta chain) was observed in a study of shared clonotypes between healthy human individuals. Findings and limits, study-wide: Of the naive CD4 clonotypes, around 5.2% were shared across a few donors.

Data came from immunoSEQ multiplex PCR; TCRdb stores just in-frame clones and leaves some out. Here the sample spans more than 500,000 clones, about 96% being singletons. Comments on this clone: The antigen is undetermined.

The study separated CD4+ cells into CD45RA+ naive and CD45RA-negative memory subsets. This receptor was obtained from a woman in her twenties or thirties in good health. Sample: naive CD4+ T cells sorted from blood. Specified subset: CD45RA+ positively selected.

CDR3: CASSWGEQYF. CDR3 bases: TGCGCCAGCAGCTGGGGAGAGCAGTACTTC. V is TRBV5-1 and J is TRBJ2-7; D gene unclear. Trimming took off 3 bases at V and 7 bases at J, with 5 bases between the two ends. This CDR3 has 10 amino acids. Germline CDR1 and CDR2: SGHRS and YFSETQ.